This entry lists 32 T cell receptor beta chains sequenced from one sample in a study of Graves' ophthalmopathy and Graves' hyperthyroidism. Beta-chain TCR CDR3 regions were amplified from RNA transcripts. In the first round, RT-PCR was carried out with HTBI primers, and a multiplex PCR formed the second round. MiXCR was run by TCRdb on the multiplex PCR reads, yielding one entry per CDR3 protein. The sample includes hundreds of thousands of distinct CDR3 sequences, about two fifths of them seen just once. The specimen was peripheral blood. Source of these receptors: an adult man with Graves' ophthalmopathy.

This clonotype came up a few times. CDR3 in amino acids: CASSHSTGSSYEQYF. CDR3 bases: TGCGCCAGCAGCCACAGCACGGGGAGCTCCTACGAGCAGTACTTC. V usage is TRBV5-1 and J usage is TRBJ2-7; possible D gene TRBD2, 5 bases. This CDR3 has 15 amino acids. The germline gives CDR1 SGHRS, CDR2 YFSETQ. The V and J ends lost 4 bases and 0 bases respectively, with 14 bases between them. Drawing the rest from reference TRBV5-1 and TRBJ2-7, the complete variable domain is KAGVTQTPRYLIKTRGQQVTLSCSPISGHRSVSWYQQTPGQGLQFLFEYFSETQRNKGNFPGRFSGRQFSNSRSEMNVSTLELGDSALYLCASSHSTGSSYEQYFGPGTRLTVT.

V gene TRBV7-9 combines with J gene TRBJ2-7, with 13 bases matching TRBD2. The CDR3 extends over 14 amino acids. In germline, CDR1 is SEHNR, CDR2 FQNEAQ (reference sequence). Trimming removed 6 bases from V and 5 bases from J; junction bases left unmatched: 4. Written as DNA, the CDR3 is TGTGCCAGCAGACCAGGGACTAGCGGGGACGAGCAGTACTTC. As protein: CASRPGTSGDEQYF.

Notes on this clonotype: A single base separates this from a much larger clone, so it may be a read error. The chain uses TRBV24-1 and TRBJ2-5; 9 nucleotides agree with TRBD2. Looked up from germline, CDR1 is KGHDR and CDR2 is SFDVKD. CDR3 size: 16 residues. The DNA for the CDR3 is TGTGCCACCAGTCCCTCGGGGACTAGCAAACAAGGGACCCAGTACTTC. Its translation: CATSPSGTSKQGTQYF.

The chain recombines TRBV15 with TRBJ2-3, with a possible D match to TRBD2 (5 bases). V lost 4 bases to trimming and J lost 3 bases, with 11 bases between them. There are 14 residues in the CDR3. Germline assignment: CDR1 LNHNV and CDR2 YYDKDF (reference sequence). CDR3 DNA: TGTGCCACCAGCATCCGGGATCTGACAGATACGCAGTATTTT. Translating gives CATSIRDLTDTQYF.

In this sample, this clonotype turned up many times. The gene calls are TRBV29-1 and TRBJ2-6; D is unresolved. V shed 7 bases and J shed 2 bases, with 3 bases lying between them. CDR1 is SQVTM, CDR2 ANQGSEA, per germline. The CDR3 spans 11 residues. This CDR3 is CSGAGANVLTF. In DNA form, the CDR3 reads TGCAGCGGGGCTGGGGCCAACGTCCTGACTTTC. The whole variable domain, filled in from reference TRBV29-1 and TRBJ2-6, reads SAVISQKPSRDICQRGTSLTIQCQVDSQVTMMFWYRQQPGQSLTLIATANQGSEATYESGFVIDKFPISRPNLTFSTLTVSNMSPEDSSIYLCSGAGANVLTFGAGSRLTVL.

This clonotype has ten or more counts. The chain employs TRBV5-5 and TRBJ2-7, with a weak D call TRBD1 (6 bases). Germline CDR1 is SGHKS and CDR2 is YYEKEE (reference sequence). Trimming cost V 2 bases and J 6 bases, with 18 bases left between them. This CDR3 is 15 amino acids long. CDR3 sequence: CASSFSGDPATEQYF. The CDR3 DNA sequence: TGTGCCAGCAGCTTTTCAGGGGATCCAGCAACCGAGCAGTACTTC.

V gene TRBV25-1 combines with J gene TRBJ2-7, with a possible D match to TRBD2 (6 bases). Trimming left V 4 bases short and J 6 bases short, with 19 bases between. The CDR3 consists of 15 residues. Germline V CDR1 and CDR2: MGHDK, SYGVNS. This CDR3 is CASSARGAGTPEQYF. For the CDR3, the DNA is TGTGCCAGCAGTGCTAGAGGGGCAGGGACTCCCGAGCAGTACTTC.

The J gene is TRBJ2-7, the V gene TRBV29-1; the D gene could be TRBD1 or TRBD2 (5 bases each). V was shortened by 5 bases and J by 3 bases, with 14 bases between the two germline ends. Germline V CDR1 and CDR2: SQVTM, ANQGSEA. This CDR3 is 13 amino acids long. The chain's CDR3 is CSVRPLGDYEQYF. In DNA form, the CDR3 reads TGCAGCGTTAGGCCCCTGGGGGACTACGAGCAGTACTTC.

The J gene is TRBJ1-5, the V gene TRBV25-1; a weak D match, TRBD1 (5 bases). CDR1 and CDR2 from the germline V gene are MGHDK and SYGVNS. The CDR3 is 16 amino acids. Between the trimmed V and J ends, which lost 4 bases and 1 base, there was a span of 14 bases. The CDR3: CASSGGGQGSNQPQHF. For the CDR3, the DNA is TGTGCCAGCAGTGGGGGAGGTCAGGGAAGCAATCAGCCCCAGCATTTT.

This clonotype was recorded at least ten times. The CDR3 spells CASSLMRGETQYF. CDR3 coding DNA: TGTGCCAGCAGCTTAATGCGGGGGGAGACCCAGTACTTC. This chain links TRBV7-3 with TRBJ2-5, with 7 bases aligning to TRBD2. This CDR3 is 13 amino acids long. Germline trimming cut 1 base from V and 5 bases from J; bases unmatched to any gene: 1. Germline CDR1 reads SGHTA; CDR2 reads FQGTGA.

The chain combines TRBV20-1 with TRBJ1-2, with D uncertain. Germline CDR1 is DFQATT and CDR2 is SNEGSKA (reference sequence). The CDR3 runs 13 residues. V gave up 6 bases and J gave up 3 bases, with 14 bases separating them. The CDR3 is CSATDGGDYGYTF. CDR3 in DNA: TGCAGTGCCACGGACGGAGGAGACTATGGCTACACCTTC.

This sequence joins TRBV2 and TRBJ2-5; 9 bases match TRBD1. Germline V gene data show CDR1 as SNHLY and CDR2 as FYNNEI. The CDR3 is 14 residues long. V gave up 6 bases and J gave up 1 base; unmatched junction bases: 3. CDR3 in DNA: TGTGCCAGCAGGGGACAGGGCCGCCAAGAGACCCAGTACTTC. Encoded protein: CASRGQGRQETQYF.

The rearrangement uses TRBV10-3 and TRBJ2-5; possibly TRBD1 for D (5 bases). Trimming shortened V by 6 bases and J by 6 bases, and 14 bases separated the two germline ends. Germline V gene data show CDR1 as ENHRY and CDR2 as SYGVKD. This CDR3 region has 13 residues. The CDR3: CAIRGPPEKTQYF. CDR3 nucleotide sequence: TGTGCCATCAGGGGGCCGCCCGAGAAGACCCAGTACTTC.

The chain joins TRBV20-1 to TRBJ1-1; 9 nucleotides line up with TRBD1. V lost 4 bases, J lost 8 bases, and 5 bases stayed unmatched. The CDR3 runs 12 residues. Germline V gene sequence: CDR1 DFQATT, CDR2 SNEGSKA (reference sequence). DNA of the CDR3: TGCAGTGCTACGACAGGGGGAAAGGAAGCTTTCTTT. Amino acid sequence: CSATTGGKEAFF.

With regard to this clonotype: A much larger clone is a single base away; this may be a read error. The genes are TRBV20-1 and TRBJ2-5, with D possibly called TRBD1 or TRBD2 (6 bases each). There are 13 residues in the CDR3. Trimming shortened V by 1 base and J by 7 bases, and 13 bases separated the two germline ends. Germline V gene lookup returns CDR1 DFQATT and CDR2 SNEGSKA (reference sequence). The CDR3 region is CSARVWGAGTQYF. The CDR3 DNA sequence: TGCAGTGCTAGAGTTTGGGGGGCCGGGACCCAGTACTTC.

This clonotype was found a few times. This chain uses TRBV14 with TRBJ1-1; no clear D gene. This CDR3 spans 14 amino acids. The germline CDR1 and CDR2 sequences are SGHDN and FVKESK. V lost 8 bases and J lost 4, with 17 bases in between. DNA of the CDR3: TGTGCCAGCTCACCTCCGTCGGCAGTCACTGAAGCTTTCTTT. It codes for CASSPPSAVTEAFF.

A remark on this clonotype: A much more abundant neighbour one base away suggests this may be a read error. The J gene is TRBJ1-5, the V gene TRBV11-2; possibly TRBD1 for D (5 bases). The CDR3 spans 15 residues. V was clipped by 6 bases and J by 1 base, with 13 bases between them. In germline, CDR1 is SGHAT, CDR2 FQNNGV. CDR3 amino acids: CASRTGPLSNQPQHF. The CDR3 coding sequence is TGTGCCAGCAGAACGGGGCCTCTAAGCAATCAGCCCCAGCATTTT.

This clonotype has only a few counts. One base away lies a much larger clone, so this may be a sequencing read error. This chain links TRBV7-9 with TRBJ1-2; TRBD1 aligns across 9 bases. V was pared by 5 bases and J by 3 bases, with 7 bases of the junction left unmatched. Germline lookup yields CDR1 SEHNR and CDR2 FQNEAQ (reference sequence). The CDR3 loop spans 15 amino acids. CDR3 residues: CASSPGQGGDYGYTF. The CDR3 coding sequence is TGTGCCAGCAGCCCGGGACAGGGCGGGGACTATGGCTACACCTTC.

This clonotype was picked up one time. The chain couples TRBV29-1 to TRBJ2-7; D may correspond to TRBD1 or TRBD2 (6 bases each). The CDR3 length is 12 residues. CDR1 and CDR2 from the germline V gene are SQVTM and ANQGSEA. Between the trimmed V and J ends, which lost 0 bases and 12 bases, there was a span of 15 bases. The CDR3 region has the DNA TGCAGCGTTGAAGATCGCCAGGGGAGGTCGTACTTC. It encodes CSVEDRQGRSYF.

This clonotype was seen ten or more times. DNA of the CDR3: TGTGCCAGTAGTATAGCGTTGGGACTAGTCCACGAGCAGTACTTC. Protein sequence: CASSIALGLVHEQYF. V and J are TRBV19 and TRBJ2-7, with 8 bases matching TRBD2. Germline V gene data show CDR1 as LNHDA and CDR2 as SQIVND (reference sequence). The CDR3 contains 15 residues. J gave up 5 bases and V 1 base, and 7 bases lay outside the gene matches.

This clonotype has a count of ten or more. This chain connects TRBV7-9 to TRBJ2-7; TRBD1 aligns across 9 bases. Germline V gives CDR1 SEHNR, CDR2 FQNEAQ (reference sequence). CDR3 length: 14 residues. V dropped 6 bases and J dropped 8; count of bases not matched to a gene: 11. Written as DNA, the CDR3 is TGTGCCAGCAGTCGTTCCCGGGACAGGGCCCAGCAGTACTTC. Translated, it gives CASSRSRDRAQQYF. Combining the CDR3 with reference TRBV7-9 and TRBJ2-7 gives the whole variable domain DTGVSQNPRHKITKRGQNVTFRCDPISEHNRLYWYRQTLGQGPEFLTYFQNEAQLEKSRLLSDRFSAERPKGSFSTLEIQRTEQGDSAMYLCASSRSRDRAQQYFGPGTRLTVT.

For the CDR3, the DNA is TGTGCCAGCAGTTACTCGGTTCGTGGCTACACCTTC. The encoded protein is CASSYSVRGYTF. This chain joins TRBV6-2 or TRBV6-3 and TRBJ1-2; D unresolved. V dropped 0 bases and J dropped 7 bases, with 6 bases sitting between them. CDR1 and CDR2 from the germline V gene are MNHEY and SVGEGT. The CDR3 is 12 amino acids.

This chain uses TRBV20-1 with TRBJ2-7; 9 bases match TRBD2. CDR1 and CDR2 from the germline V gene are DFQATT and SNEGSKA (reference sequence). The CDR3 has 13 residues. V shed 4 bases and J 7 bases; nucleotides not matched to a gene: 8. Here the CDR3 DNA reads TGCAGTGCTACTAGCGGGGCATACAATGAGCAGTACTTC. Residues: CSATSGAYNEQYF.

This clonotype came up a few times. V gene TRBV7-9 combines with J gene TRBJ1-1; possible D gene TRBD1, 6 bases. The CDR3 totals 15 residues. The ends were cut back, 5 bases at V and 3 bases at J, with 16 bases in the middle. Per germline, CDR1 SEHNR and CDR2 FQNEAQ (reference sequence). The CDR3 sequence: CASSDSEGVDTEAFF. The CDR3, as DNA: TGTGCCAGCAGCGATAGCGAGGGGGTTGACACTGAAGCTTTCTTT. Filled out from reference TRBV7-9 and TRBJ1-1, the complete variable domain reads DTGVSQNPRHKITKRGQNVTFRCDPISEHNRLYWYRQTLGQGPEFLTYFQNEAQLEKSRLLSDRFSAERPKGSFSTLEIQRTEQGDSAMYLCASSDSEGVDTEAFFGQGTRLTVV.

This clonotype was seen ten or more times. The chain couples TRBV5-8 to TRBJ2-6; 8 nucleotides agree with TRBD1. The germline V gene has CDR1 SGHTS and CDR2 YDEGEE. The CDR3 has 16 residues. Trimming took 3 bases from V and 2 from J; bases not matched to a gene: 4. CDR3 nucleotide sequence: TGTGCCAGCAGCTCCCGGACAGGGACTGGGGCCAACGTCCTGACTTTC. Translated, it gives CASSSRTGTGANVLTF.

This clonotype was seen at least ten times. The rearrangement uses TRBV6-5 and TRBJ2-7, with TRBD1 matching over 7 bases. Looked up from germline, CDR1 is MNHEY and CDR2 is SVGAGI. Trimming took 2 bases from V and 3 from J; bases not matched to a gene: 10. This CDR3 spans 16 amino acids. CDR3 in DNA: TGTGCCAGCAGTTACCAGACGACAGGGCAAAGCTACGAGCAGTACTTC. Translating it yields CASSYQTTGQSYEQYF.

The V call is TRBV5-1, the J call TRBJ1-2, with D perhaps matching TRBD1 (6 bases). V lost 1 base, J lost 4 bases, and 11 bases lay in between. Per the germline V gene, CDR1 is SGHRS and CDR2 is YFSETQ. CDR3 length equals 14 residues. The CDR3 nucleotides are TGCGCCAGCAGCTTGTGGACAGAGAGCTATGGCTACACCTTC. This codes for CASSLWTESYGYTF.

V is TRBV25-1 and J is TRBJ1-6, with 12 bases lining up with TRBD1. CDR1 is MGHDK, CDR2 SYGVNS, per germline. V was clipped by 5 bases and J by 10 bases; unmatched bases: 9. The CDR3 contains 16 residues. In DNA form, the CDR3 reads TGTGCCAGCAGTTCACCCTCGGGGACAGGGGGCTCACCCCTCCACTTT. As protein: CASSSPSGTGGSPLHF.

About this clonotype: Since a much larger clone is just one base distant, this may be a read error. V gene TRBV2 combines with J gene TRBJ1-5; D is ambiguous. V was cut by 1 base and J by 9 bases, with 13 bases left in between. The V gene's germline CDR1 is SNHLY and CDR2 FYNNEI. The CDR3 is 14 residues long. The CDR3 spells CASSEVGRDRPQHF. CDR3 DNA: TGTGCCAGCAGTGAAGTGGGGAGGGATCGGCCCCAGCATTTT.

The sample holds a few counts of this clonotype. The CDR3 bases are TGTGCCATCAGTGAGTCCCAAGGGCCAAGGGTAGATACGCAGTATTTT. Protein sequence: CAISESQGPRVDTQYF. The J gene is TRBJ2-3, the V gene TRBV10-3; no definite D call. The length of the CDR3 is 16 residues. With 0 bases removed from V and 5 bases from J, the gap between germline ends came to 15 bases. CDR1 is ENHRY and CDR2 is SYGVKD in the germline V gene.

This clonotype has a count of ten or more. This sequence joins TRBV9 and TRBJ1-6, with a weak D call TRBD1 (6 bases). The CDR3 contains 15 residues. Looked up from germline, CDR1 is SGDLS and CDR2 is YYNGEE. Trimming pared 0 bases from V and 10 bases from J, leaving 14 bases between. As DNA, the CDR3 is TGTGCCAGCAGCGTAGCCGAACAGGGCAGGTCACCCCTCCACTTT. This sequence encodes CASSVAEQGRSPLHF.

This clonotype appeared a few times. The chain links TRBV2 to TRBJ2-7; D is ambiguous. From germline, CDR1 is SNHLY and CDR2 FYNNEI. V shed 4 bases and J shed 3 bases, with 10 bases lying between them. There are 13 residues in the CDR3. The CDR3 bases are TGTGCCAGCAGTGGGTTAATGGACTACGAGCAGTACTTC. Its translation is CASSGLMDYEQYF.